Shown below are 20 T cell receptor beta chains from a single sample sequenced in a study of cytomegalovirus exposure and HLA in healthy donors. PCR used 60 Vbeta primers and 13 Jbeta primers. Only in-frame clones appear in the TCRdb table, and some are missing; sequencing was by immunoSEQ multiplex PCR. Among 150,000 to 200,000 clones listed, 65% to 90% were seen once. Sequenced input: PBMCs. Every receptor here comes from a girl aged 2-10 years in good health and CMV-seropositive.

This clone occurred a few times. This sequence joins TRBV9 and TRBJ1-1; D gene uncertain. The CDR3 runs to 13 residues. V was clipped by 1 base and J by 1 base, with 5 bases between them. Germline V gene lookup returns CDR1 SGDLS and CDR2 YYNGEE. CDR3 DNA sequence: TGTGCCAGCAGCGTACACACGAACACTGAAGCTTTCTTT. This translates into CASSVHTNTEAFF.

The rearrangement links TRBV11-3 to TRBJ1-3; D is perhaps TRBD1 (5 bases). The length of the CDR3 is 15 residues. Germline lookup yields CDR1 SGHNT and CDR2 YENEEA. Between the trimmed V and J ends, which lost 5 bases and 1 base, there was a span of 12 bases. The CDR3 loop reads CASSQGRESGNTIYF. CDR3 coding DNA: TGTGCCAGCAGCCAAGGCAGGGAATCTGGAAACACCATATATTTT. Together with reference TRBV11-3 and TRBJ1-3, the CDR3 gives the full variable domain: EAGVVQSPRYKIIEKKQPVAFWCNPISGHNTLYWYLQNLGQGPELLIRYENEEAVDDSQLPKDRFSAERLKGVDSTLKIQPAELGDSAVYLCASSQGRESGNTIYFGEGSWLTVV.

This clone was observed a handful of times. The chain employs TRBV4-1 and TRBJ1-5; TRBD1 matches at 12 bases. The V and J ends lost 0 bases and 6 bases, in that order; junction bases with no gene match: 6. Germline V gene sequence: CDR1 MGHRA, CDR2 YSYEKL. CDR3 length: 17 amino acids. CDR3 amino acids: CASSQDPGQGATQPQHF. The CDR3 nucleotides are TGCGCCAGCAGCCAAGATCCGGGACAGGGGGCAACTCAGCCCCAGCATTTT.

This clone has only one observation. CDR3 amino acids: CAWSAGRGWSEAFF. The CDR3 DNA sequence: TGTGCCTGGAGTGCCGGCAGGGGATGGTCTGAAGCTTTCTTT. The genes are TRBV30 and TRBJ1-1, with a tentative D call TRBD1 (6 bases). The length of the CDR3 is 14 residues. V was cut by 1 base and J by 6 bases, with 15 bases left in between. From germline, CDR1 is GTSNPN and CDR2 SVGIG (reference sequence).

The V call is TRBV19, the J call TRBJ1-6, with D possibly being TRBD1 (6 bases). V was cut by 5 bases and J by 10 bases, with 15 bases left in between. The germline CDR1 and CDR2 sequences are LNHDA and SQIVND (reference sequence). The length of the CDR3 is 14 residues. The DNA of the CDR3 is TGTGCCAGTAGTCGAAGGGGGGGTGAGTCACCCCTCCACTTT. Translation: CASSRRGGESPLHF.

This clone came up once. The chain carries TRBV4-1 and TRBJ2-1; D not certain. Trimming took 0 bases from V and 13 from J, leaving 7 bases between them. CDR1 is MGHRA, CDR2 YSYEKL, per germline. This CDR3 has 11 amino acids. This CDR3 reads CASSQDRLQFF. The DNA for the CDR3 is TGCGCCAGCAGCCAAGATAGACTTCAGTTCTTC.

CDR3 in amino acids: CASGGRDTQYF. The CDR3 nucleotides read TGTGCCTCGGGGGGCCGGGATACGCAGTATTTT. The V and J genes are TRBV10-3 and TRBJ2-3; a possible D gene is TRBD2 (7 bases). Between the trimmed V and J ends, which lost 11 bases and 6 bases, there was a span of 12 bases. This CDR3 has 11 amino acids. Germline V gene data show CDR1 as ENHRY and CDR2 as SYGVKD.

This chain joins TRBV5-4 and TRBJ2-7; 9 bases map to TRBD1. V was pared by 3 bases and J by 6 bases, with 25 bases of the junction left unmatched. The CDR3 has 20 residues. Germline CDR1 SGHNT, CDR2 YYREEE (reference sequence). The DNA for the CDR3 is TGTGCCAGCAGCTGGGGGCCTCCGGGGTCTACAGGGGGCCGGTTCTCCGAGCAGTACTTC. Encoded protein: CASSWGPPGSTGGRFSEQYF.

The chain has TRBV19 and TRBJ1-1, with a possible D match to TRBD1 (6 bases). Germline V CDR1 and CDR2: LNHDA, SQIVND (reference sequence). The CDR3 has 14 residues. Trimming took 6 bases from V and 1 from J, leaving 12 bases between them. The CDR3, as DNA: TGTGCCAGTAGGCTTTCGACAGGGAACACTGAAGCTTTCTTT. Translated, it gives CASRLSTGNTEAFF.

J is TRBJ1-2 and V is TRBV19; TRBD1 matches at 8 bases. V was pared by 6 bases and J by 6 bases, with 12 bases of the junction left unmatched. The CDR3 is 15 residues long. Germline CDR1 LNHDA, CDR2 SQIVND (reference sequence). The CDR3 DNA is TGTGCCAGTAGGCGGAACAGGGGGACGCCGGATGGCTACACCTTC. It encodes CASRRNRGTPDGYTF.

The V gene is TRBV27, the J gene TRBJ2-7; 8 bases match TRBD2. Germline V lookup: CDR1 MNHEY, CDR2 SMNVEV (reference sequence). The J segment lost 1 base and the V segment lost 1 base, leaving 3 bases of the junction unmatched. This CDR3 is 15 amino acids long. The CDR3 DNA sequence: TGTGCCAGCAGTTTATTGCCTAGCGGGTCCTACGAGCAGTACTTC. Its translation is CASSLLPSGSYEQYF.

V is TRBV2 and J is TRBJ1-2; a weak D match, TRBD1 (6 bases). This CDR3 has 12 amino acids. Trimming left V 4 bases short and J 8 bases short, with 11 bases between. Looked up from germline, CDR1 is SNHLY and CDR2 is FYNNEI. CDR3 nucleotide sequence: TGTGCCAGCAGTGGGGGGGGCGGGGGCTACACCTTC. This translates into CASSGGGGGYTF.

The chain has TRBV20-1 and TRBJ2-5; a possible D gene is TRBD2 (5 bases). CDR3 length equals 11 residues. Germline V gene lookup returns CDR1 DFQATT and CDR2 SNEGSKA (reference sequence). Trimming removed 5 bases at V and 7 bases at J, with 11 bases between. The CDR3 sequence: CSALLGGTQYF. The CDR3 coding sequence is TGCAGTGCTTTACTAGGTGGGACCCAGTACTTC.

In this sample, this clone turned up once. The chain is built from TRBV6-6 and TRBJ2-7; 7 nucleotides agree with TRBD1. V shed 7 bases and J 6 bases; nucleotides not matched to a gene: 6. CDR1 and CDR2 (germline): MNHNY, SVGAGI (reference sequence). The CDR3 is made up of 12 amino acids. CDR3: CASTRQGPEQYF. DNA of the CDR3: TGTGCCAGCACCAGACAGGGTCCCGAGCAGTACTTC.

The chain links TRBV9 to TRBJ1-1; D remains ambiguous. The CDR3 is made up of 12 amino acids. Germline CDR1 and CDR2: SGDLS and YYNGEE. Trimming removed 3 bases from V and 4 bases from J, with 7 bases in between. The CDR3 loop is CASSDGSTEAFF. The CDR3, as DNA: TGTGCCAGCAGCGATGGGAGCACTGAAGCTTTCTTT.

The J gene is TRBJ2-7, the V gene TRBV27; 9 bases are shared with TRBD1. V lost 4 bases and J lost 3; bases outside the gene matches: 4. The CDR3 consists of 14 residues. The germline V gene encodes CDR1 MNHEY and CDR2 SMNVEV (reference sequence). The DNA for the CDR3 is TGTGCCAGCAGTTCCCCGGGACAGGGCTACGAGCAGTACTTC. It specifies CASSSPGQGYEQYF.

This clone was seen only a few times. Other DNA sequences in the sample encode the same CDR3. The V and J genes are TRBV6-5 and TRBJ1-1; 10 bases align to TRBD1. The CDR3 contains 13 residues. Germline CDR1 is MNHEY and CDR2 is SVGAGI. Trimming cost V 6 bases and J 5 bases; bases outside gene matches: 3. In nucleotides, the CDR3 is TGTGCCAGCAGGACAGGGGGCCCGACTGAAGCTTTCTTT. It specifies CASRTGGPTEAFF.

This clone has a handful of counts. The chain links TRBV4-1 to TRBJ2-1, with 9 bases identical to TRBD2. The CDR3 totals 20 residues. The germline V gene encodes CDR1 MGHRA and CDR2 YSYEKL. V shed 4 bases, J shed 5 bases, and the junction held 21 bases outside the gene matches. The CDR3 DNA reads as TGCGCCAGCAGCCGGAGGAGAGTAGCGGGAGTATTTGGCGTGGACAATGAGCAGTTCTTC. This sequence encodes CASSRRRVAGVFGVDNEQFF.

V is TRBV5-6 and J is TRBJ2-5; TRBD1 agrees at 9 bases. The CDR3 is 15 residues long. Germline trimming cut 4 bases from V and 4 bases from J; bases unmatched to any gene: 8. Germline V lookup: CDR1 SGHDT, CDR2 YYEEEE. The chain's CDR3 is CASSPWDRVLETQYF. The CDR3 nucleotides are TGTGCCAGCAGCCCCTGGGACAGGGTGTTAGAGACCCAGTACTTC.

This rearrangement joins TRBV4-1 to TRBJ2-4; 7 nucleotides align to TRBD2. V was clipped by 4 bases and J by 0 bases; unmatched bases: 9. Per germline, CDR1 MGHRA and CDR2 YSYEKL. The length of the CDR3 is 17 residues. The CDR3 bases are TGCGCCAGCAGCCCAGGAGTAGGGAGGGGAGCCAAAAACATTCAGTACTTC. Residues: CASSPGVGRGAKNIQYF.